The entry below gives a single T cell receptor beta chain sequence along with its context. As yet, its antigen is unknown. This PCR relied on a set of 60 Vbeta primers and 13 Jbeta primers. Assay used: immunoSEQ multiplex PCR; TCRdb lists only in-frame clones, some missing. The sample yields roughly 98,000 clones, about four fifths seen once. Germline values: CDR1 SGHTA, CDR2 FQGNSA. V lost 1 base, J lost 6 bases, and 8 bases lay in between. CDR3 size: 13 residues. The sample belongs to a study of cytomegalovirus exposure and HLA in healthy donors. For the study at large: In an earlier analysis, 117 million unique TCR beta sequences were found from some 180 million T cells.

Overall study results and limits: Fewer N-insertions (relative to the roughly 660-donor mean) were reportedly seen in an Asian-associated ancestry cluster in a later analysis. When analyzed later, a missense DCLRE1C variant was found to be linked to TCR beta V- and J-gene trimming. Later examination showed HLA-associated TCR beta chains had greater clonal expansion than equally common others.

The chain is built from TRBV7-2 and TRBJ2-3; D not resolved. The source of this sequence is a man between 18 and 35 years old in good health and CMV-seropositive. Sequencing was carried out using PBMCs. CDR3 amino acids: CASSLGWRDTQYF. CDR3 nucleotides: TGTGCCAGCAGCTTAGGGTGGCGGGATACGCAGTATTTT.